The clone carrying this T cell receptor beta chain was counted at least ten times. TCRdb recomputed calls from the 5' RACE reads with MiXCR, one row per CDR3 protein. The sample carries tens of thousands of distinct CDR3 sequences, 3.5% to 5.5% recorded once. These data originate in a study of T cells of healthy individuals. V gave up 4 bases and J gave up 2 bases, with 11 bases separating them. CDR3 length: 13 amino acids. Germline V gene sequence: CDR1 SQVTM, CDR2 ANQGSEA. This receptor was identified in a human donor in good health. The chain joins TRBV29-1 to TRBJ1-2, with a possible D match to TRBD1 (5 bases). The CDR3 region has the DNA TGCAGCGTTGGAGCAGGGACCAACTATGGCTACACCTTC. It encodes CSVGAGTNYGYTF. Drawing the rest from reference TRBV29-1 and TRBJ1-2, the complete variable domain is SAVISQKPSRDICQRGTSLTIQCQVDSQVTMMFWYRQQPGQSLTLIATANQGSEATYESGFVIDKFPISRPNLTFSTLTVSNMSPEDSSIYLCSVGAGTNYGYTFGSGTRLTVV.